Presented here are 3 T cell receptor beta chains from one specimen sequenced in a study of blood T cell repertoires in COVID-19. TCRdb's table, derived via immunoSEQ multiplex PCR, lists solely in-frame clones and lacks some. The table shows approximately 360,000 clones, with around 91% occurring only once. Sequenced input: peripheral blood. These receptors originate from a man aged 18-30 years with active or convalescent COVID-19.

This clone was seen just once. This chain connects TRBV19 to TRBJ2-1, with 7 nucleotides matching TRBD2. V shed 7 bases, J shed 1 base, and the junction held 13 bases outside the gene matches. Germline assignment: CDR1 LNHDA and CDR2 SQIVND (reference sequence). The CDR3 totals 17 residues. The CDR3 DNA is TGTGCCAGTAAAACGGACTTTGGCGGGGGATCCTACAATGAGCAGTTCTTC. Translation gives CASKTDFGGGSYNEQFF.

J is TRBJ1-5 and V is TRBV20-1; TRBD1 matches at 8 bases. With V trimmed by 3 bases and J by 4 bases, 5 bases remained unmatched. CDR1 is DFQATT, CDR2 SNEGSKA, per germline (reference sequence). The CDR3 sequence is 14 residues long. CDR3 protein: CSASTDRENQPQHF. For the CDR3, the DNA is TGCAGTGCTAGTACGGACAGGGAGAATCAGCCCCAGCATTTT.

The rearrangement links TRBV4-3 to TRBJ1-3; TRBD1 matches at 8 bases. The J segment lost 4 bases and the V segment lost 0 bases, leaving 8 bases of the junction unmatched. Germline CDR1 LGHNA, CDR2 YSLEER. The CDR3 covers 17 residues. CDR3 bases: TGCGCCAGCAGCCAAGATCATCGGTCAGGGGGCGGAAACACCATATATTTT. Its protein is CASSQDHRSGGGNTIYF.